What follows describes a single TCR beta chain. Antigen: not known. This sample is part of a study of CD8+CD57+ T cells in acquired aplastic anemia. According to the study, genomic DNA was the template for TCR beta VDJ and CDR3 profiling. TCRdb itself ran the reads through MiXCR, one entry per CDR3 protein. The sample carries 150,000 to 200,000 distinct CDR3 sequences, 40% to 60% recorded once. The CDR3 length is 14 residues. Trimming pared 4 bases from V and 2 bases from J, leaving 12 bases between. Germline lookup yields CDR1 LNHNV and CDR2 YYDKDF (reference sequence). General study results and limits: Between patients and controls, about 30 CD8+ CDR3 sequences were found in common.

Patients selected for sequencing had displayed CD8+CD57+ cell expansion by flow cytometry. Receipt of therapy had not occurred in any patient by the time of blood sampling. This clonotype was obtained from a human donor with aplastic anemia. The rearrangement joins TRBV15 to TRBJ2-7, with D tentatively TRBD1 or TRBD2 (5 bases each). Sequencing was carried out using sorted CD4+, CD8+, or CD8+CD57+ T cells (not recorded which) from PBMCs. CDR3 coding DNA: TGTGCCACCAGCAATGGGACCGCCGCCTACGAGCAGTACTTC. Its protein product is CATSNGTAAYEQYF.